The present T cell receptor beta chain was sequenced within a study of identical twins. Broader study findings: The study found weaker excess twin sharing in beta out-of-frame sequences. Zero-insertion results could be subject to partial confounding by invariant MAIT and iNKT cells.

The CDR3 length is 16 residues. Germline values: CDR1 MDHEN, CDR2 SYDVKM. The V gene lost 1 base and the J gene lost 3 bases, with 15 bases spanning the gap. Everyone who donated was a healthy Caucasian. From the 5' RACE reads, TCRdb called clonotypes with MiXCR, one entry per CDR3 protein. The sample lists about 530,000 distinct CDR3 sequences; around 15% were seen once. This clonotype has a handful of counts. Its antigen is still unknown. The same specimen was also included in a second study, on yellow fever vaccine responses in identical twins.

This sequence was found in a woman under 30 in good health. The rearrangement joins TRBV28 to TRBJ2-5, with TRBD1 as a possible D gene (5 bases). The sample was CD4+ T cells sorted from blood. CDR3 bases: TGTGCCAGCAGTTTATTGTGGCAGGGAAGCAAAGAGACCCAGTACTTC. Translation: CASSLLWQGSKETQYF. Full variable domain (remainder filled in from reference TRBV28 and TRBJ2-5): DVKVTQSSRYLVKRTGEKVFLECVQDMDHENMFWYRQDPGLGLRLIYFSYDVKMKEKGDIPEGYSVSREKKERFSLILESASTNQTSMYLCASSLLWQGSKETQYFGPGTRLLVL.